This T cell receptor beta chain came from a study of blood T cell repertoires in COVID-19. Study-level background: Samples came from the United States, Italy and Spain, spanning acute and convalescent COVID-19. Nucleic acid was either cDNA or gDNA, and it came from T cells, B-cell-depleted T cells, or PBMCs.

V was clipped by 7 bases and J by 2 bases; unmatched bases: 7. This CDR3 has 16 amino acids. Germline V gene sequence: CDR1 SEHNR, CDR2 FQNEAQ (reference sequence). Authors' methods: From reference gene primer amplification, estimates of nucleated cell counts were derived. Data came from immunoSEQ multiplex PCR; TCRdb stores just in-frame clones and leaves some out. Clonal size and the V and J genes are those of that table, whereas D and trimming came from the DNA. The sample holds 150,000 to 200,000 clones, about 80% seen once. This clone came up a few times. The chain recombines TRBV7-9 with TRBJ2-2; 10 bases align to TRBD2. The sample consisted of peripheral blood. The sequence came from a woman between 50 and 59 years old with active or convalescent COVID-19. CDR3 sequence: CASNYKRGGNTGELFF. DNA of the CDR3: TGTGCCAGCAACTACAAGCGGGGGGGCAACACCGGGGAGCTGTTTTTT.